The clone carrying this T cell receptor (beta chain) has more than one count but fewer than ten. Its antigen is unidentified. The data stem from a study of blood T cells in healthy people across ages. Background on the study: Per every two T cells, about one barcoded beta molecule was captured by template switching.

The use of a sample-barcoded 5' primer and a J-beta primer mix characterized a second PCR of roughly 6 to 12 cycles. One entry per CDR3 protein results from TCRdb running MiXCR on the 5' RACE reads. In the table there are about 1 million distinct CDR3 sequences, more than 35% of which are singletons. Study outcomes and limitations: Per million T cells, TCR beta diversity dropped about linearly as age rose.

This CDR3 is 14 amino acids long. The junction had 7 bases not matched to a gene; V was cut back by 3 bases and J by 5 bases. The germline CDR1 and CDR2 sequences are MNHNS and SASEGT. The sequence came from a woman between 55 and 75 years old in good health. Sequencing was performed on blood. This sequence joins TRBV6-1 and TRBJ2-7; 7 bases agree with TRBD2. In DNA, the CDR3 is TGTGCCAGCAGTGATCGGCGGGAGAGCCACGAGCAGTACTTC. This gives the protein CASSDRRESHEQYF.